What follows are 10 T cell receptor beta chains derived from one specimen sequenced in a study of cytomegalovirus exposure and HLA in healthy donors. The PCR used 60 Vbeta and 13 Jbeta primers. Repertoires were generated with immunoSEQ multiplex PCR, while TCRdb's copy carries only in-frame clones and drops some. This table holds about 300,000 clones, 75% to 90% found once. The sequenced material came from PBMCs. The source is a man aged 35 to 55 in good health and CMV-seropositive.

V gene TRBV5-1 combines with J gene TRBJ2-7; 7 bases are a match to TRBD1. Unmatched junction bases numbered 2, after V lost 3 bases and J lost 2 bases. The CDR3 length is 13 residues. CDR1 and CDR2 (germline): SGHRS, YFSETQ. Here the CDR3 reads CASSWDSTYEQYF. The CDR3 nucleotides read TGCGCCAGCAGCTGGGACAGCACCTACGAGCAGTACTTC.

The rearrangement links TRBV5-1 to TRBJ2-7; 8 positions match TRBD1. There are 15 residues in the CDR3. V dropped 4 bases and J dropped 1; count of bases not matched to a gene: 7. Looked up from germline, CDR1 is SGHRS and CDR2 is YFSETQ. The CDR3 here is CASSRGQVPSYEQYF. CDR3 coding DNA: TGCGCCAGCAGCCGGGGACAGGTACCATCCTACGAGCAGTACTTC.

This sequence joins TRBV18 and TRBJ2-7, with TRBD2 matching 14 bases. The CDR3 runs 15 residues. Germline loops: CDR1 KGHSH, CDR2 LQKENI. Losses at the gene ends were 6 bases for V and 6 bases for J; bases not matched to a gene: 7. The CDR3 region is CASSEGLAGESEQYF. The CDR3 region has the DNA TGTGCCAGCTCGGAGGGACTAGCGGGAGAGTCCGAGCAGTACTTC. Looking up the rest from reference TRBV18 and TRBJ2-7 gives the full variable domain: NAGVMQNPRHLVRRRGQEARLRCSPMKGHSHVYWYRQLPEEGLKFMVYLQKENIIDESGMPKERFSAEFPKEGPSILRIQQVVRGDSAAYFCASSEGLAGESEQYFGPGTRLTVT.

This chain links TRBV6-1 with TRBJ2-1, with 7 bases matching TRBD2. With V trimmed by 4 bases and J by 3 bases, 6 bases remained unmatched. Germline V CDR1 and CDR2: MNHNS, SASEGT. The CDR3 has 15 residues. DNA of the CDR3: TGTGCCAGCAGTGGCCAGCGGGAACACTACAATGAGCAGTTCTTC. Translating gives CASSGQREHYNEQFF.

This chain links TRBV7-8 with TRBJ2-7; the D gene is possibly TRBD2 (6 bases). The germline gives CDR1 SGHVS, CDR2 FQNEAQ. The CDR3 runs 13 residues. V gave up 1 base and J gave up 5 bases, with 9 bases separating them. The CDR3 bases are TGTGCCAGCAGCTTAGGTGGAGGGGACGAGCAGTACTTC. Its translation is CASSLGGGDEQYF.

The chain uses TRBV2 and TRBJ2-5; D perhaps matches TRBD1 (6 bases). This CDR3 has 13 amino acids. V lost 9 bases and J lost 1, with 12 bases in between. Germline V gene sequence: CDR1 SNHLY, CDR2 FYNNEI. CDR3 protein: CASHGQLQETQYF. CDR3 DNA: TGTGCCAGTCATGGACAGCTCCAAGAGACCCAGTACTTC.

This rearrangement joins TRBV28 to TRBJ1-1; D may be TRBD1 (5 bases). The CDR3 spans 14 residues. Trimming took off 7 bases at V and 0 bases at J, with 12 bases between the two ends. CDR1 and CDR2 (germline): MDHEN, SYDVKM. CDR3 DNA: TGTGCCAGCATGGGGGGGTCGCTGAACACTGAAGCTTTCTTT. Its protein product is CASMGGSLNTEAFF.

The V gene is TRBV6-5, the J gene TRBJ1-1, with 9 bases identical to TRBD1. The length of the CDR3 is 15 residues. Germline V gene lookup returns CDR1 MNHEY and CDR2 SVGAGI. V was clipped by 4 bases and J by 5 bases; unmatched bases: 8. CDR3 region: CASSFVQGAGTEAFF. The CDR3 DNA sequence: TGTGCCAGCAGTTTCGTACAGGGGGCCGGGACTGAAGCTTTCTTT.

In DNA, the CDR3 is TGTGCTAGTGGCCCTCCGGGGTCAGATACGCAGTATTTT. Translated, it gives CASGPPGSDTQYF. V gene TRBV12-5 combines with J gene TRBJ2-3, with D perhaps TRBD2 (5 bases). The V end lost 6 bases, the J end lost 4 bases, and 11 bases lay between the germline ends. This CDR3 has 13 amino acids. The germline V gene encodes CDR1 LGHNT and CDR2 FRNRAP.

This clone has a single count. The junction and the germline gene differ at one end; a read error may be behind it. This chain joins TRBV7-9 and TRBJ1-1, with D perhaps TRBD1 (5 bases). The CDR3 is made up of 15 amino acids. Germline CDR1 SEHNR, CDR2 FQNEAQ (reference sequence). CDR3 in amino acids: CSSSDGLGPNTEAFF. As DNA, the CDR3 is TGTTCCAGCAGCGATGGGCTGGGGCCGAACACTGAAGCTTTCTTT.